Sequencing of this T cell receptor (beta chain) was carried out in a study of blood T cell repertoires in COVID-19. Whole-study context: Acute and convalescent COVID-19 samples came from the United States, Italy and Spain. T cells, B-cell-depleted T cells, or PBMCs supplied cDNA or gDNA.

Methods used by the authors: Researchers report that nucleated cell counts were estimated from reference gene primer amplification. This table comes from immunoSEQ multiplex PCR, and its TCRdb copy is limited to in-frame clones, with some not included. V, J and clone size are taken as reported in that table, and D and trimming were inferred from the DNA itself. Of approximately 150,000 clones detected, approximately 89% appear once; the ten largest clones hold 25% to 35%. V dropped 1 base and J dropped 6; count of bases not matched to a gene: 15. The CDR3 is 19 amino acids. The germline CDR1 and CDR2 sequences are LNHNV and YYDKDF (reference sequence).

Input material: peripheral blood. V gene TRBV15 combines with J gene TRBJ2-5; TRBD2 agrees at 12 bases. This receptor was taken from a human donor in a cohort sampled during active COVID-19. The CDR3 protein is CATSRGPSGGAPISKTQYF. The CDR3 coding sequence is TGTGCCACCAGCAGAGGCCCTAGCGGGGGGGCACCGATCAGTAAGACCCAGTACTTC. The full variable domain, its missing parts supplied by reference TRBV15 and TRBJ2-5, is DAMVIQNPRYQVTQFGKPVTLSCSQTLNHNVMYWYQQKSSQAPKLLFHYYDKDFNNEADTPDNFQSRRPNTSFCFLDIRSPGLGDTAMYLCATSRGPSGGAPISKTQYFGPGTRLLVL.